This TCR beta chain comes out of a study of T-cell memory formation after mild COVID-19. TCRdb processed the 5' RACE reads anew with MiXCR; each CDR3 protein has one entry. The sample contains 430,000 or so distinct CDR3 sequences, about 23% of which appear only once. V lost 4 bases, J lost 3 bases, and 8 bases stayed unmatched. Germline CDR1 and CDR2: MGHRA and YSYEKL. The CDR3 is made up of 16 amino acids. The sample comprised PBMCs or a T cell subset sorted from them (not recorded which). The J gene is TRBJ2-1, the V gene TRBV4-1; 8 bases match TRBD1. The sequence came from an adult woman who had mild COVID-19 (a few samples of this study predate the infection). Cell type and time point are not known. The CDR3 DNA reads TGCGCCAGCAGCCCTAGGGCAGGGGGCGTCTACAATGAGCAGTTCTTC. It encodes CASSPRAGGVYNEQFF.